Listed here are 27 T cell receptor beta chains from one sample, sequenced in a study of shared clonotypes between healthy human individuals. The assay was immunoSEQ multiplex PCR, and TCRdb's table has in-frame clones only and misses some. The table records around 2,000,000 clones, roughly 91% of them present only once. As defined, naive CD8 cells were CD45RO-negative and positively selected for CCR7, with terminally differentiated effector memory CD45RA+ cells excluded. The sequenced material came from naive CD8+ T cells from PBMCs. Receptors were obtained from a man aged 18 to 35 in good health. Some clones in this sample may be carry-over from other donors' samples.

This chain joins TRBV7-9 and TRBJ1-2; 10 nucleotides align to TRBD1. CDR1 and CDR2 (germline): SEHNR, FQNEAQ (reference sequence). V lost 4 bases to trimming and J lost 8 bases; unmatched junction nucleotides: 7. The CDR3 contains 14 residues. CDR3 DNA sequence: TGTGCCAGCAGCTCCGCTGGGACAGGGGAAGGCTACACCTTC. Translated: CASSSAGTGEGYTF.

This rearrangement joins TRBV6-1 to TRBJ2-7; D might be TRBD1 or TRBD2, each matching 5 bases. Germline V gives CDR1 MNHNS, CDR2 SASEGT. The CDR3 covers 16 residues. Trimming took 0 bases from V and 6 from J, leaving 18 bases between them. The CDR3 loop is CASSEARGYGEPEQYF. DNA for the CDR3: TGTGCCAGCAGTGAAGCCCGGGGCTACGGGGAACCCGAGCAGTACTTC.

The table lists this clone with a few counts. In DNA, the CDR3 is TGTGCCAGCAGCGCAGCGGGTGAAGCTTTCTTT. This codes for CASSAAGEAFF. V and J are TRBV7-9 and TRBJ1-1; no firm D call. The CDR3 sequence is 11 residues long. Germline CDR1 SEHNR, CDR2 FQNEAQ (reference sequence). V was pared by 5 bases and J by 7 bases, with 8 bases between. The full variable domain, rest sourced from reference TRBV7-9 and TRBJ1-1, is DTGVSQNPRHKITKRGQNVTFRCDPISEHNRLYWYRQTLGQGPEFLTYFQNEAQLEKSRLLSDRFSAERPKGSFSTLEIQRTEQGDSAMYLCASSAAGEAFFGQGTRLTVV.

This clone has just one count. This chain uses TRBV2 with TRBJ2-5, with 7 bases that match TRBD1. The CDR3 totals 16 residues. CDR1 and CDR2 (germline): SNHLY, FYNNEI. With V trimmed by 4 bases and J by 2 bases, 10 bases remained unmatched. CDR3 region: CASSGNRGEEQETQYF. As DNA, the CDR3 is TGTGCCAGCAGTGGAAACAGGGGAGAGGAGCAAGAGACCCAGTACTTC.

The V call is TRBV7-3, the J call TRBJ2-7, with D perhaps matching TRBD1 (6 bases). Per the germline V gene, CDR1 is SGHTA and CDR2 is FQGTGA. Trimming left V 5 bases short and J 0 bases short, with 17 bases between. CDR3 size: 16 residues. The CDR3 sequence: CASSPVMGAYSYEQYF. CDR3 bases: TGTGCCAGCAGCCCCGTTATGGGGGCATACTCCTACGAGCAGTACTTC.

The CDR3 sequence: CASSLGLGHTDTQYF. The CDR3 coding sequence is TGTGCCAGCAGCTTAGGTCTGGGACACACAGATACGCAGTATTTT. This chain connects TRBV11-2 to TRBJ2-3, with D perhaps TRBD1 (6 bases). Germline loops: CDR1 SGHAT, CDR2 FQNNGV. The ends were cut back, 1 base at V and 2 bases at J, with 10 bases in the middle. CDR3 length: 15 residues.

The chain combines TRBV2 with TRBJ1-2, with 8 positions matching TRBD1. V shed 9 bases and J 4 bases; nucleotides not matched to a gene: 4. This CDR3 comprises 12 residues. Germline CDR1 SNHLY, CDR2 FYNNEI. As DNA, the CDR3 is TGTGCCAGGGACAGGGCCCTCTATGGCTACACCTTC. It encodes CARDRALYGYTF.

The chain carries TRBV30 and TRBJ1-5; TRBD1 is a possible D gene (6 bases). The CDR3 has 16 amino acids. Deletions cut 2 bases from V and 3 bases from J, with 17 bases between. Per germline, CDR1 GTSNPN and CDR2 SVGIG (reference sequence). The CDR3 loop is CAWSPTRGSLNQPQHF. The CDR3 bases are TGTGCCTGGAGTCCAACCAGGGGATCCCTCAATCAGCCCCAGCATTTT. The full variable domain, rest sourced from reference TRBV30 and TRBJ1-5, is SQTIHQWPATLVQPVGSPLSLECTVEGTSNPNLYWYRQAAGRGLQLLFYSVGIGQISSEVPQNLSASRPQDRQFILSSKKLLLSDSGFYLCAWSPTRGSLNQPQHFGDGTRLSIL.

The chain employs TRBV5-5 and TRBJ2-7; either TRBD1 or TRBD2 may fit D (5 bases each). The CDR3 spans 15 residues. Germline V gene sequence: CDR1 SGHKS, CDR2 YYEKEE (reference sequence). The germline V and J ends were trimmed by 5 bases and 0 bases, with 15 bases remaining between them. The CDR3 sequence: CASSVTGTASYEQYF. The CDR3 coding sequence is TGTGCCAGCAGTGTCACCGGGACGGCCTCCTACGAGCAGTACTTC. The variable domain in full, with the rest retrieved from reference TRBV5-5 and TRBJ2-7, is DAGVTQSPTHLIKTRGQQVTLRCSPISGHKSVSWYQQVLGQGPQFIFQYYEKEERGRGNFPDRFSARQFPNYSSELNVNALLLGDSALYLCASSVTGTASYEQYFGPGTRLTVT.

CDR3 coding DNA: TGTGCCAGCAGCTTGGATGGGACAGAACGCTACAATGAGCAGTTCTTC. Amino acids: CASSLDGTERYNEQFF. V gene TRBV7-9 combines with J gene TRBJ2-1; TRBD1 aligns across 7 bases. The V gene's germline CDR1 is SEHNR and CDR2 FQNEAQ (reference sequence). The CDR3 sequence is 16 residues long. With 3 bases clipped from V and 3 bases from J, the junction kept 8 bases outside the gene matches.

The chain links TRBV28 to TRBJ1-5; possibly TRBD1 for D (6 bases). This CDR3 comprises 14 residues. The germline V gene has CDR1 MDHEN and CDR2 SYDVKM. Deletions cut 5 bases from V and 7 bases from J, with 15 bases between. CDR3 sequence reads: CASSPRGPGQPQHF. CDR3 nucleotides: TGTGCCAGCAGTCCCCGGGGGCCGGGGCAGCCCCAGCATTTT. The full variable domain, in which reference TRBV28 and TRBJ1-5 provide the parts outside the CDR3, is DVKVTQSSRYLVKRTGEKVFLECVQDMDHENMFWYRQDPGLGLRLIYFSYDVKMKEKGDIPEGYSVSREKKERFSLILESASTNQTSMYLCASSPRGPGQPQHFGDGTRLSIL.

The chain is built from TRBV5-6 and TRBJ2-7; tentatively, D is TRBD2 (5 bases). V was pared by 3 bases and J by 4 bases, with 14 bases between. CDR3 length equals 14 residues. Germline V lookup: CDR1 SGHDT, CDR2 YYEEEE. CDR3 amino acids: CASSSELVAYEQYF. CDR3 sequence (DNA): TGTGCCAGCAGCTCTGAACTAGTTGCGTACGAGCAGTACTTC.

This clone has a handful of counts. The chain joins TRBV9 to TRBJ1-1; TRBD1 aligns across 7 bases. The CDR3 covers 18 residues. Germline loops: CDR1 SGDLS, CDR2 YYNGEE. V gave up 5 bases and J gave up 3 bases; unmatched junction bases: 19. CDR3 protein: CASSDTGETGMSHTEAFF. CDR3 DNA: TGTGCCAGCAGTGACACAGGGGAAACAGGAATGAGTCACACTGAAGCTTTCTTT.

The chain couples TRBV11-2 to TRBJ2-3; unclear D gene. The CDR3 loop spans 14 amino acids. The ends were cut back, 6 bases at V and 5 bases at J, with 15 bases in the middle. CDR1 and CDR2 (germline): SGHAT, FQNNGV. The CDR3 spells CASRSLPLGDTQYF. In DNA, the CDR3 is TGTGCCAGCAGATCCCTCCCCCTTGGAGATACGCAGTATTTT. The full variable domain, with the rest looked up from reference TRBV11-2 and TRBJ2-3, is EAGVAQSPRYKIIEKRQSVAFWCNPISGHATLYWYQQILGQGPKLLIQFQNNGVVDDSQLPKDRFSAERLKGVDSTLKIQPAKLEDSAVYLCASRSLPLGDTQYFGPGTRLTVL.

This chain joins TRBV28 and TRBJ2-7; no clear D. CDR3 length: 14 amino acids. CDR1 and CDR2 from the germline V gene are MDHEN and SYDVKM. Trimming cost V 4 bases and J 0 bases, with 10 bases left between them. CDR3 coding DNA: TGTGCCAGCAGTTCCCCGGCACACTCCTACGAGCAGTACTTC. Translating it yields CASSSPAHSYEQYF.

Only one count was recorded for this clone. The chain combines TRBV9 with TRBJ2-3; 8 positions agree with TRBD2. Germline assignment: CDR1 SGDLS and CDR2 YYNGEE. The CDR3 sequence is 14 residues long. V lost 5 bases and J lost 7; bases outside the gene matches: 9. The CDR3 is CASSKLAGGNTQYF. The CDR3 DNA is TGTGCCAGCAGTAAGTTGGCGGGAGGTAATACGCAGTATTTT.

The genes are TRBV27 and TRBJ2-7; 9 nucleotides align to TRBD2. Germline V gene sequence: CDR1 MNHEY, CDR2 SMNVEV (reference sequence). The CDR3 consists of 13 residues. The J segment lost 3 bases and the V segment lost 4 bases, leaving 1 base of the junction unmatched. The CDR3 spells CASSSAGGYEQYF. CDR3 sequence (DNA): TGTGCCAGCAGTTCAGCGGGGGGCTACGAGCAGTACTTC.

This clone is a singleton in its sample. The chain employs TRBV6-5 and TRBJ2-3; tentatively, D is TRBD2 (6 bases). Trimming removed 6 bases from V and 6 bases from J, with 16 bases in between. Germline lookup yields CDR1 MNHEY and CDR2 SVGAGI. The CDR3 consists of 14 residues. CDR3 in amino acids: CASSTGIRGDTQYF. The CDR3 coding sequence is TGTGCCAGCAGCACGGGAATCCGGGGGGATACGCAGTATTTT.

In regard to this clone: Distinct nucleotide sequences in the sample also encode this CDR3. J is TRBJ2-7 and V is TRBV15; D is unclear. The CDR3 runs to 13 residues. V was clipped by 1 base and J by 1 base, with 5 bases between them. Germline CDR1 and CDR2: LNHNV and YYDKDF (reference sequence). This CDR3 is CATSRADSYEQYF. The CDR3 coding sequence is TGTGCCACCAGCAGAGCCGATTCCTACGAGCAGTACTTC.

This clone was picked up one time. CDR3: CASSFFSGRSPDTQYF. The CDR3 DNA reads as TGTGCCAGCAGCTTTTTTAGTGGGAGAAGCCCAGATACGCAGTATTTT. V usage is TRBV7-9 and J usage is TRBJ2-3; TRBD2 is a possible D gene (5 bases). V gave up 3 bases and J gave up 4 bases, with 17 bases separating them. Germline CDR1 and CDR2: SEHNR and FQNEAQ (reference sequence). The CDR3 is made up of 16 amino acids. Variable domain in full (rest from reference TRBV7-9 and TRBJ2-3): DTGVSQNPRHKITKRGQNVTFRCDPISEHNRLYWYRQTLGQGPEFLTYFQNEAQLEKSRLLSDRFSAERPKGSFSTLEIQRTEQGDSAMYLCASSFFSGRSPDTQYFGPGTRLTVL.

The count of this clone is one. The chain is built from TRBV11-2 and TRBJ2-5; the D gene could be TRBD1 or TRBD2 (5 bases each). The V gene's germline CDR1 is SGHAT and CDR2 FQNNGV. There are 16 residues in the CDR3. Trimming took off 7 bases at V and 4 bases at J, with 22 bases between the two ends. CDR3 coding DNA: TGTGCCAGCACCAGATTCCGGGACGCTCTGGGAGAGACCCAGTACTTC. This gives the protein CASTRFRDALGETQYF.

The rearrangement joins TRBV27 to TRBJ2-1; weak D call: TRBD1 (6 bases). The V end was cut by 3 bases, the J end by 6 bases, with 18 bases between. Germline V CDR1 and CDR2: MNHEY, SMNVEV (reference sequence). This CDR3 contains 16 residues. As DNA, the CDR3 is TGTGCCAGCAGTTTTTCCCCCGGGACACCCTTCAATGAGCAGTTCTTC. This encodes CASSFSPGTPFNEQFF.

The gene calls are TRBV7-9 and TRBJ1-5, with no clear D. The CDR3 length is 14 residues. The V end lost 0 bases, the J end lost 5 bases, and 8 bases lay between the germline ends. Germline assignment: CDR1 SEHNR and CDR2 FQNEAQ (reference sequence). DNA for the CDR3: TGTGCCAGCAGCTTAGCCTCAGCCTATCAGCCCCAGCATTTT. This sequence encodes CASSLASAYQPQHF.

This clone was detected only once. The chain recombines TRBV2 with TRBJ2-3, with 11 bases lining up with TRBD2. With V trimmed by 3 bases and J by 5 bases, 10 bases remained unmatched. CDR3 length: 17 amino acids. Germline V gene sequence: CDR1 SNHLY, CDR2 FYNNEI. The CDR3 protein is CASSEGGLAGGGDTQYF. The CDR3, as DNA: TGTGCCAGCAGTGAGGGGGGGCTAGCGGGAGGAGGAGATACGCAGTATTTT.

This clone was detected only a few times. The chain carries TRBV7-9 and TRBJ1-1; the D gene is possibly TRBD1 (6 bases). CDR3 length: 14 residues. V gave up 5 bases and J gave up 1 base, with 11 bases separating them. Germline CDR1 SEHNR, CDR2 FQNEAQ (reference sequence). CDR3 residues: CASSIKTGNTEAFF. Here the CDR3 DNA reads TGTGCCAGCAGCATAAAGACAGGGAACACTGAAGCTTTCTTT. The full variable domain, in which reference TRBV7-9 and TRBJ1-1 provide the parts outside the CDR3, is DTGVSQNPRHKITKRGQNVTFRCDPISEHNRLYWYRQTLGQGPEFLTYFQNEAQLEKSRLLSDRFSAERPKGSFSTLEIQRTEQGDSAMYLCASSIKTGNTEAFFGQGTRLTVV.

CDR3 sequence: CASSVLDGANVLTF. The CDR3, as DNA: TGTGCCAGCAGCGTCCTCGATGGGGCCAACGTCCTGACTTTC. This chain uses TRBV9 with TRBJ2-6, with D hard to call. Trimming took off 2 bases at V and 3 bases at J, with 6 bases between the two ends. In germline, CDR1 is SGDLS, CDR2 YYNGEE. The CDR3 has 14 residues.

This chain's CDR3 is CASSPSRAGTYEQYF. The CDR3 bases are TGTGCCAGCAGCCCCTCCCGGGCAGGCACCTACGAGCAGTACTTC. This chain joins TRBV9 and TRBJ2-7; D ambiguous. Looked up from germline, CDR1 is SGDLS and CDR2 is YYNGEE. V dropped 4 bases and J dropped 2 bases, with 16 bases sitting between them. The CDR3 has 15 amino acids. The full variable domain, in which reference TRBV9 and TRBJ2-7 provide the parts outside the CDR3, is DSGVTQTPKHLITATGQRVTLRCSPRSGDLSVYWYQQSLDQGLQFLIQYYNGEERAKGNILERFSAQQFPDLHSELNLSSLELGDSALYFCASSPSRAGTYEQYFGPGTRLTVT.